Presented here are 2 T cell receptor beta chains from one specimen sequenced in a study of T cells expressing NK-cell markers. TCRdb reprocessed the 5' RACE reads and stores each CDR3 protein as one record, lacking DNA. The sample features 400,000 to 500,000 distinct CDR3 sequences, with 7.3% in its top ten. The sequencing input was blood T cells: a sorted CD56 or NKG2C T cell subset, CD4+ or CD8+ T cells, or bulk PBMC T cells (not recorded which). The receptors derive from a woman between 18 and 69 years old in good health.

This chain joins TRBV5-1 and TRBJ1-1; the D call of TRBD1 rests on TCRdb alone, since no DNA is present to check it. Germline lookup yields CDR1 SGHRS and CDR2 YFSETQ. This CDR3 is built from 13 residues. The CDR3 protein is CASSWGQGTEAFF.

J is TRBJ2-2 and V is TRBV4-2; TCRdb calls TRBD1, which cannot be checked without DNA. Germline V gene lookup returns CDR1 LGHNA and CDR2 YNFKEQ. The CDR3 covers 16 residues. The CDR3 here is CASSQSATGATGELFF.